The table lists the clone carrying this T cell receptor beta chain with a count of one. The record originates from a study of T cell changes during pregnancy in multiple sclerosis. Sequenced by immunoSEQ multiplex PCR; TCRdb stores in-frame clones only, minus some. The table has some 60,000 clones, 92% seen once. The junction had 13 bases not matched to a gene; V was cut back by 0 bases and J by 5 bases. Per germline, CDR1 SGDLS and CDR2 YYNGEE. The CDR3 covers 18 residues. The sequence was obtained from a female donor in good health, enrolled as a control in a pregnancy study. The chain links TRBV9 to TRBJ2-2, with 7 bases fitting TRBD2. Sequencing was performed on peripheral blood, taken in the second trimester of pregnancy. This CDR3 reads CASSVAPGGRAGTGELFF. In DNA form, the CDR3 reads TGTGCCAGCAGCGTAGCCCCCGGGGGGAGGGCCGGTACCGGGGAGCTGTTTTTT.